This TCR beta chain is from a study of blood T cell repertoires in COVID-19. As for the study in general: Sources were T cells, B-cell-depleted T cells, or PBMCs; the material itself was cDNA or gDNA.

V was trimmed by 2 bases and J by 0 bases, leaving 14 bases between them. This CDR3 region has 16 residues. Germline CDR1 is MNHNY and CDR2 is SVGAGI (reference sequence). Clones were read by immunoSEQ multiplex PCR, and TCRdb kept only the in-frame ones, dropping some. This sample has approximately 240,000 clones, with 80% to 85% found just once. This chain connects TRBV6-6 to TRBJ2-7; TRBD2 is a possible D gene (6 bases). Sequencing used peripheral blood. The receptor comes from a woman aged 55-70 years who had recovered from COVID-19. CDR3 residues: CASSYDGGANSYEQYF. CDR3 sequence (DNA): TGTGCCAGCAGTTACGACGGCGGGGCGAACTCCTACGAGCAGTACTTC.